The source of this T cell receptor (beta chain) is a study of blood T cell repertoires in COVID-19. About the research overall: Samples came from the United States, Italy and Spain, spanning acute and convalescent COVID-19. T cells, B-cell-depleted T cells, or PBMCs supplied cDNA or gDNA.

Study processing details: Amplifying reference gene primers gave estimates of nucleated cell counts. Profiling relied on immunoSEQ multiplex PCR, and the TCRdb table lists in-frame clones only, not all of them. The DNA was the basis for D and trimming; V, J and clone size are from that table. Among tens of thousands of clones listed, roughly 86% were seen once. This CDR3 has 18 amino acids. Trimming removed 4 bases from V and 0 bases from J; junction bases left unmatched: 8. Germline V gene data show CDR1 as KGHSH and CDR2 as LQKENI. The source is a man in his fifties with acute or convalescent COVID-19. This chain joins TRBV18 and TRBJ2-6, with 8 bases fitting TRBD1. Sequencing was carried out using peripheral blood. The CDR3 sequence is CASSLSTGVLSGANVLTF. CDR3 in DNA: TGTGCCAGCTCACTCTCGACAGGGGTCCTCTCTGGGGCCAACGTCCTGACTTTC. Full variable domain (outside the CDR3, taken from reference TRBV18 and TRBJ2-6): NAGVMQNPRHLVRRRGQEARLRCSPMKGHSHVYWYRQLPEEGLKFMVYLQKENIIDESGMPKERFSAEFPKEGPSILRIQQVVRGDSAAYFCASSLSTGVLSGANVLTFGAGSRLTVL.